This is a list of T cell receptor beta chains from one sample in a study of blood T cell repertoires in COVID-19. Only in-frame clones appear in the TCRdb table, and some are missing; sequencing was by immunoSEQ multiplex PCR. The sample records 290,000 or so clones, approximately 82% being singletons. The specimen was PBMCs or T cells enriched from blood (not recorded which). Receptor source: a man between 40 and 49 years old who had been exposed to COVID-19. CDR3s include the opening cysteine and the closing phenylalanine or tryptophan. The D gene is left open where the match is weak. Not every row has a clone size; where given, it reads once, few, many or a size class.

J	size	D	V	DNA	CDR3
TRBJ1-2	once	TRBD1	TRBV2	TGTGCCAGCAGTGGGGACAGATCCTATGGCTACACCTTC	CASSGDRSYGYTF
TRBJ1-2	NA	NA	TRBV3-1/TRBV3-2	TGTGCCAGCACAGGAGGGAACTATGGCTACACCTTC	CASTGGNYGYTF
TRBJ1-1	few	NA	TRBV6-2/TRBV6-3	TGTGCCAGCAGTTTTGATGGCGACAGGGAAGCTTTCTTT	CASSFDGDREAFF
TRBJ2-7	NA	TRBD1	TRBV27	TGTGCCAGCAGTTTTTTGGGACAGGGATACGAGCAGTACTTC	CASSFLGQGYEQYF
TRBJ2-2	once	NA	TRBV11-2	TGTGCCAGCAGCTTAGATAGGGCAGGGCTCGGCGGGGAGCTGTTTTTT	CASSLDRAGLGGELFF
TRBJ2-1	once	NA	TRBV3-1/TRBV3-2	TGTGCCAGCAGCCAAGATCCAGCGCATTACAATGAGCAGTTCTTC	CASSQDPAHYNEQFF
TRBJ1-5	few	NA	TRBV7-3	TGTGCCAGCAGTTGGACAGGCAATCAGCCCCAGCATTTT	CASSWTGNQPQHF
TRBJ1-4	NA	TRBD1	TRBV5-4	TGTGCCAGCAAGCAAACCAGGGGGGCTAATGAAAAACTGTTTTTT	CASKQTRGANEKLFF
TRBJ1-3	NA	TRBD1	TRBV18	TGTGCCAGCTCAGCTGTTCCGGGACAGGGGATCAACACCATATATTTT	CASSAVPGQGINTIYF
TRBJ1-2	few	TRBD1	TRBV29-1	TGCAGCGTTGAAGATCCGACAGGGGTGGGGTATGGCTACACCTTC	CSVEDPTGVGYGYTF